This entry describes one TCR beta chain. This sample stems from a study of shared clonotypes between healthy human individuals. The method was immunoSEQ multiplex PCR; TCRdb's version includes in-frame clones alone and lacks a portion of them. The data contain approximately 2.3 million clones, roughly 93% of them seen just once; the ten biggest clones take up 0.39%. V shed 0 bases and J 4 bases; nucleotides not matched to a gene: 11. CDR1 is WNHNN and CDR2 is SYGVQD in the germline V gene (reference sequence). The CDR3 contains 19 residues. The source of this sequence is a man younger than 35 in good health. Some clones in this sample may be carry-over from other donors' samples. Sequencing was performed on naive CD4+ T cells from PBMCs. Noted subset: CD45RA+ positively selected. The chain links TRBV10-1 to TRBJ2-6; 8 bases line up with TRBD1. The CDR3 DNA reads TGCGCCAGCAGTGAGTCTACCGGACAGGGATTTGGAGGGGCCAACGTCCTGACTTTC. Translated, it gives CASSESTGQGFGGANVLTF.